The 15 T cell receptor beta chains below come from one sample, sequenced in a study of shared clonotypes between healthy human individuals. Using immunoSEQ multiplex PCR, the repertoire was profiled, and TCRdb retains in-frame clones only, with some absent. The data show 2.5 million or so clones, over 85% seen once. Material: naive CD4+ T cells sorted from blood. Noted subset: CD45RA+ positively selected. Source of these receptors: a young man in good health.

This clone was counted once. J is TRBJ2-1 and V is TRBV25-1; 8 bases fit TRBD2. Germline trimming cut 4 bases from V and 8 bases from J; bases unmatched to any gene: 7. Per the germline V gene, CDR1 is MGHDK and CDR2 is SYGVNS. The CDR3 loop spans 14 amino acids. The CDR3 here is CASSGSGSLDEQFF. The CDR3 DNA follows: TGTGCCAGCAGTGGAAGCGGGAGCTTAGATGAGCAGTTCTTC.

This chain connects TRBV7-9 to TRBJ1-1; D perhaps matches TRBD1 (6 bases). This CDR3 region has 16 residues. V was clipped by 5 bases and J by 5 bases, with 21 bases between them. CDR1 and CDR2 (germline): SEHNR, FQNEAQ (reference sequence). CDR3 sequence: CASSTPSPGEKTEAFF. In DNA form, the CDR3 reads TGTGCCAGCAGCACTCCCTCGCCAGGGGAGAAGACTGAAGCTTTCTTT.

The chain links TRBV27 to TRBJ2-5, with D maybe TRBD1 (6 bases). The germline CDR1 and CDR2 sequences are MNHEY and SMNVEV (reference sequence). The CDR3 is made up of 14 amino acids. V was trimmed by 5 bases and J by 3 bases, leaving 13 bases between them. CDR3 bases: TGTGCCAGCAGTCTAGGACAGCCCAAAGAGACCCAGTACTTC. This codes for CASSLGQPKETQYF.

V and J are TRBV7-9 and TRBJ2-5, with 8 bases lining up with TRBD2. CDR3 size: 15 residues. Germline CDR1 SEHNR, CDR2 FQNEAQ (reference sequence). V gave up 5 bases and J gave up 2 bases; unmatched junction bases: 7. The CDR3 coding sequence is TGTGCCAGCAGCGGGGCTAGCGGGCCGCAAGAGACCCAGTACTTC. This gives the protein CASSGASGPQETQYF.

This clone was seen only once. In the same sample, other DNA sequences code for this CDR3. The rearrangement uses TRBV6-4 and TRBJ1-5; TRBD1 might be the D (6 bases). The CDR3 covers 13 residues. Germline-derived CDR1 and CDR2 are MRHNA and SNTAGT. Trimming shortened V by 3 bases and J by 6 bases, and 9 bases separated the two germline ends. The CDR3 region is CASSEQGGQPQHF. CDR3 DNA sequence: TGTGCCAGCAGTGAACAGGGAGGTCAGCCCCAGCATTTT.

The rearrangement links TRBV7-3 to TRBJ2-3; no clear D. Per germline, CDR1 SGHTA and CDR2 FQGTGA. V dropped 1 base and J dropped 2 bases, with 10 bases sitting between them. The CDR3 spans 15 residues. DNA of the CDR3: TGTGCCAGCAGCTTAATCGGGTCCCCCACAGATACGCAGTATTTT. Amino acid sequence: CASSLIGSPTDTQYF. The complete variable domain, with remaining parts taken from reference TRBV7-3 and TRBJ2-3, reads GAGVSQTPSNKVTEKGKYVELRCDPISGHTALYWYRQSLGQGPEFLIYFQGTGAADDSGLPNDRFFAVRPEGSVSTLKIQRTERGDSAVYLCASSLIGSPTDTQYFGPGTRLTVL.

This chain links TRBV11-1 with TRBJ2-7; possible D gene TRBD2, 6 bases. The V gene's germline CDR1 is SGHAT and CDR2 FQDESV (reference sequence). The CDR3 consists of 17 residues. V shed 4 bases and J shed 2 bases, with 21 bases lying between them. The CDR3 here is CASSSRGGGGPTYEQYF. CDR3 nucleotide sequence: TGTGCCAGCAGCTCAAGAGGTGGGGGAGGCCCTACCTACGAGCAGTACTTC.

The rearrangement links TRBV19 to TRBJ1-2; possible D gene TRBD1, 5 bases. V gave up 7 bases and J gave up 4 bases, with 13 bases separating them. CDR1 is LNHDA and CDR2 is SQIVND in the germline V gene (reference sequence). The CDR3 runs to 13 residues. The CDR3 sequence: CASKWRGSYGYTF. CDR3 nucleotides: TGTGCCAGTAAATGGAGGGGATCCTATGGCTACACCTTC.

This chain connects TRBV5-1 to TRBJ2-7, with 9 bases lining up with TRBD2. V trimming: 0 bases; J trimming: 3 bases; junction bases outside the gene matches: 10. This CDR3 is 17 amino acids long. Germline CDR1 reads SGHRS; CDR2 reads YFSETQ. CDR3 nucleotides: TGCGCCAGCAGCTTGGCCGTCGTGCCTAGCGGGAACTACGAGCAGTACTTC. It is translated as CASSLAVVPSGNYEQYF.

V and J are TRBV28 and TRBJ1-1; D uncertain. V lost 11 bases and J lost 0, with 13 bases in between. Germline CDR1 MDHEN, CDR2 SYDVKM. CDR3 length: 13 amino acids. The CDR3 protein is CASFRDLNTEAFF. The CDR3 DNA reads TGTGCCTCTTTTCGGGATCTGAACACTGAAGCTTTCTTT.

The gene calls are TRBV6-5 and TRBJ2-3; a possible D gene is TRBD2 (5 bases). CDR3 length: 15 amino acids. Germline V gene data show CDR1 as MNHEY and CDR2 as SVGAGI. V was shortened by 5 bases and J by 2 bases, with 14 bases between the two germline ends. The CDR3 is CASSPRLAPTDTQYF. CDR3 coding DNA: TGTGCCAGCAGTCCCAGGTTAGCGCCCACAGATACGCAGTATTTT.

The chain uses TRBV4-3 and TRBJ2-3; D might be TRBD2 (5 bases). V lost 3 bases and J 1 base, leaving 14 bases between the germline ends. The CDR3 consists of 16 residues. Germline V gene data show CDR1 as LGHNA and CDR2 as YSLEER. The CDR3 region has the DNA TGCGCCAGCAGCCATGGTCGGTTAGCGCGCACAGATACGCAGTATTTT. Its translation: CASSHGRLARTDTQYF.

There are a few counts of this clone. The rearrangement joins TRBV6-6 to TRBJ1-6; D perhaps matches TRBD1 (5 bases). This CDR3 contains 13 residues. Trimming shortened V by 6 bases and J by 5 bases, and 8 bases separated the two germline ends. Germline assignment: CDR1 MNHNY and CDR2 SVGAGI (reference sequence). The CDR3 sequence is CASSRGNNSPLHF. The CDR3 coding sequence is TGTGCCAGCAGCCGGGGCAATAATTCACCCCTCCACTTT.

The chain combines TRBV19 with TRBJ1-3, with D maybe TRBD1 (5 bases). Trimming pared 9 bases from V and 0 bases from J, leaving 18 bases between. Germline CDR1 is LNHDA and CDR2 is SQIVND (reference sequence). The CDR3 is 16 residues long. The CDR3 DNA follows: TGTGCCAGCCAAGCTCAGGGTTCTCTCTCTGGAAACACCATATATTTT. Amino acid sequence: CASQAQGSLSGNTIYF.

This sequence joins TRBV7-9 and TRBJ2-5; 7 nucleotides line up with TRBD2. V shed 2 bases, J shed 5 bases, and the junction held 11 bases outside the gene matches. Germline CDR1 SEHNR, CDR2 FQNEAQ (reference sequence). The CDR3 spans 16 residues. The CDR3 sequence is CASSLQAGTMRETQYF. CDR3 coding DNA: TGTGCCAGCAGCTTACAAGCGGGAACTATGCGGGAGACCCAGTACTTC.